This T cell receptor (beta chain) was sequenced in a study of blood T cell repertoires in COVID-19. Background on the study: The United States, Italy and Spain supplied acute and convalescent COVID-19 samples. Sample material is recorded as cDNA or gDNA derived from T cells, B-cell-depleted T cells, or PBMCs.

Trimming stripped 5 bases from V and 16 bases from J, with 15 bases between. Germline V gene data show CDR1 as LNHDA and CDR2 as SQIVND (reference sequence). CDR3 size: 11 residues. Methods used by the authors: Nucleated cell number was recorded as an estimate derived from reference gene primer amplification. The method was immunoSEQ multiplex PCR; TCRdb's version includes in-frame clones alone and lacks a portion of them. Clone size and the V and J calls come from that table; the DNA yielded D and trimming. The sample gives 250,000 or so clones, roughly 86% of which show up once; roughly 2.5% is in the top ten.

The chain employs TRBV19 and TRBJ2-1, with D possibly being TRBD2 (6 bases). This sequence was found in a woman aged 55-70 years with acute or convalescent COVID-19. The sample comprised peripheral blood. The CDR3 coding sequence is TGTGCCAGTAGTGATAGCGGTATGCTTTTCTTC. As protein: CASSDSGMLFF. Variable domain in full (rest from reference TRBV19 and TRBJ2-1): DGGITQSPKYLFRKEGQNVTLSCEQNLNHDAMYWYRQDPGQGLRLIYYSQIVNDFQKGDIAEGYSVSREKKESFPLTVTSAQKNPTAFYLCASSDSGMLFFGPGTRLTVL.